A single sample gave rise to the 26 T cell receptor beta chains below, sequenced in a study of early T cells in non-severe SARS-CoV-2 infection. TCRdb passed the 5' RACE reads through MiXCR, listing each CDR3 protein once. The data show around 49,000 distinct CDR3 sequences, roughly 10% seen once. Material: whole blood. The source is an adult who was a healthcare worker with PCR-confirmed SARS-CoV-2 infection or an uninfected control (not recorded which).

V is TRBV7-8 and J is TRBJ2-7, with 10 positions matching TRBD1. J lost 6 bases, V lost 3 bases, and 5 bases had no gene match. Germline V gene data show CDR1 as SGHVS and CDR2 as FQNEAQ. The CDR3 runs to 14 residues. The CDR3 spells CASSFPDRGGEQYF. The CDR3, as DNA: TGTGCCAGCAGCTTCCCGGACAGGGGGGGCGAGCAGTACTTC.

This clonotype was counted at least ten times. This sequence joins TRBV10-2 and TRBJ1-1; 7 nucleotides agree with TRBD1. Losses at the gene ends were 2 bases for V and 8 bases for J; bases not matched to a gene: 11. Germline CDR1 and CDR2: WSHSY and SAAADI. The CDR3 is 15 amino acids. CDR3: CASSEPALGQIEAFF. CDR3 DNA: TGCGCCAGCAGTGAGCCCGCTTTGGGACAGATCGAAGCTTTCTTT.

The chain has TRBV5-1 and TRBJ1-2; TRBD1 matches 8 bases. This CDR3 comprises 15 residues. Unmatched junction bases numbered 6, after V lost 2 bases and J lost 3 bases. The germline CDR1 and CDR2 sequences are SGHRS and YFSETQ. Here the CDR3 DNA reads TGCGCCAGCAGCTTTGGACAGGGCCGGCACTATGGCTACACCTTC. It yields the protein CASSFGQGRHYGYTF.

In its sample, this clonotype was seen many times. The V gene is TRBV20-1, the J gene TRBJ2-7; 12 nucleotides align to TRBD2. CDR1 and CDR2 from the germline V gene are DFQATT and SNEGSKA (reference sequence). CDR3 length: 13 amino acids. CDR3 in amino acids: CSGLTSGSYEQYF. Here the CDR3 DNA reads TGCAGCGGGCTGACTAGCGGGAGTTACGAGCAGTACTTC.

This clonotype was seen at least ten times. The chain employs TRBV20-1 and TRBJ2-1; a possible D gene is TRBD2 (6 bases). The CDR3 covers 14 residues. Germline V gives CDR1 DFQATT, CDR2 SNEGSKA (reference sequence). The V gene lost 3 bases and the J gene lost 0 bases, with 9 bases spanning the gap. In DNA, the CDR3 is TGCAGTGCTAGTTTCGGGAGCTCCTACAATGAGCAGTTCTTC. This codes for CSASFGSSYNEQFF.

The rearrangement links TRBV7-2 to TRBJ2-1; 11 bases line up with TRBD2. CDR1 and CDR2 (germline): SGHTA, FQGNSA. Unmatched junction bases numbered 5, after V lost 5 bases and J lost 5 bases. CDR3 size: 15 residues. CDR3 region: CASSTMGLADNEQFF. Written as DNA, the CDR3 is TGTGCCAGCAGCACGATGGGACTAGCGGACAATGAGCAGTTCTTC.

This clonotype was found many times. The J gene is TRBJ1-3, the V gene TRBV29-1, with a weak D call TRBD1 (6 bases). CDR1 is SQVTM and CDR2 is ANQGSEA in the germline V gene. V lost 1 base and J 4 bases, leaving 11 bases between the germline ends. The CDR3 consists of 14 residues. The CDR3 DNA reads as TGCAGCGTTGAAGTACAGGGCATGGGAAACACCATATATTTT. Amino acid sequence: CSVEVQGMGNTIYF.

The chain employs TRBV19 and TRBJ2-7, with D unresolved. The CDR3 is 13 residues long. V was pared by 5 bases and J by 2 bases, with 10 bases between. Germline V CDR1 and CDR2: LNHDA, SQIVND (reference sequence). As DNA, the CDR3 is TGTGCCAGTAGTCCCCTAACAGCCTACGAGCAGTACTTC. Encoded protein: CASSPLTAYEQYF.

The table lists this clonotype with a few counts. A read error may produce the germline difference seen at one junction end. The rearrangement uses TRBV12-3 or TRBV12-4 and TRBJ2-1; D perhaps matches TRBD1 (5 bases). This CDR3 spans 16 amino acids. The CDR3 DNA reads TGTGCCAGCAGCTTAGACACAGGATTTTCCTACAATGAGCAGTTCTTC. Protein: CASSLDTGFSYNEQFF.

This clonotype has only a few counts. The V call is TRBV6-6, the J call TRBJ2-7, with 8 bases matching TRBD2. Germline V gene data show CDR1 as MNHNY and CDR2 as SVGAGI (reference sequence). The trim removed 6 bases at V and 5 bases at J, leaving 9 bases unmatched. There are 14 residues in the CDR3. In DNA form, the CDR3 reads TGTGCCAGCAGGTCTGGGCGGGAGGTGAACGAGCAGTACTTC. Its translation: CASRSGREVNEQYF.

This clonotype came up many times. The rearrangement joins TRBV7-9 to TRBJ2-7; D gene ambiguous. Deletions cut 10 bases from V and 3 bases from J, with 10 bases between. CDR1 is SEHNR and CDR2 is FQNEAQ in the germline V gene (reference sequence). This CDR3 is 11 amino acids long. The CDR3: CATGLGYEQYF. The DNA of the CDR3 is TGTGCCACCGGCCTAGGCTACGAGCAGTACTTC.

This clonotype was seen a few times. The V gene is TRBV19, the J gene TRBJ1-5; 7 bases align to TRBD1. V shed 7 bases and J 2 bases; nucleotides not matched to a gene: 8. This CDR3 region has 15 residues. Per germline, CDR1 LNHDA and CDR2 SQIVND (reference sequence). The CDR3 region is CASNISGGRNQPQHF. CDR3 coding DNA: TGTGCCAGTAACATATCAGGGGGACGCAATCAGCCCCAGCATTTT. The full variable domain, with the rest looked up from reference TRBV19 and TRBJ1-5, is DGGITQSPKYLFRKEGQNVTLSCEQNLNHDAMYWYRQDPGQGLRLIYYSQIVNDFQKGDIAEGYSVSREKKESFPLTVTSAQKNPTAFYLCASNISGGRNQPQHFGDGTRLSIL.

By share of the sample, this clonotype is medium-sized. This chain links TRBV12-3 or TRBV12-4 with TRBJ2-3, with D possibly being TRBD1 (6 bases). The CDR3 spans 14 residues. With 6 bases removed from V and 4 bases from J, the gap between germline ends came to 14 bases. This CDR3 is CASSIGGRADTQYF. In nucleotides, the CDR3 is TGTGCCAGCAGCATAGGGGGACGCGCAGATACGCAGTATTTT.

There are many counts of this clonotype. The V call is TRBV18, the J call TRBJ2-5; D call uncertain. The length of the CDR3 is 12 residues. The V and J ends lost 2 bases and 0 bases respectively, with 1 base between them. In germline, CDR1 is KGHSH, CDR2 LQKENI. The CDR3 coding sequence is TGTGCCAGCTCACCAAACCAAGAGACCCAGTACTTC. Protein product: CASSPNQETQYF.

V gene TRBV7-2 combines with J gene TRBJ1-1, with 8 bases aligning to TRBD1. V shed 4 bases, J shed 13 bases, and the junction held 8 bases outside the gene matches. The CDR3 runs to 12 residues. Germline CDR1 reads SGHTA; CDR2 reads FQGNSA. The CDR3 sequence: CASSSGQGRFFF. In DNA form, the CDR3 reads TGTGCCAGCAGCTCCGGACAGGGACGGTTTTTCTTT.

This clonotype was observed many times. This chain joins TRBV3-1 and TRBJ1-2, with TRBD1 matching 10 bases. The CDR3 length is 14 residues. Germline trimming cut 4 bases from V and 7 bases from J; bases unmatched to any gene: 6. Germline V gene sequence: CDR1 LGHDT, CDR2 YNNKEL (reference sequence). This chain's CDR3 is CASSPRTGGGGYTF. Written as DNA, the CDR3 is TGTGCCAGCAGCCCCCGGACAGGGGGAGGTGGCTACACCTTC.

V and J are TRBV28 and TRBJ2-7, with D maybe TRBD2 (6 bases). Between the trimmed V and J ends, which lost 2 bases and 6 bases, there was a span of 11 bases. The CDR3 extends over 13 amino acids. CDR1 is MDHEN and CDR2 is SYDVKM in the germline V gene. CDR3 nucleotides: TGTGCCAGCAGTTTAGGGGCGGGGCGCGAGCAGTACTTC. It yields the protein CASSLGAGREQYF.

This clonotype came up a few times. V and J are TRBV29-1 and TRBJ2-6; tentative D call: TRBD1 (6 bases). From germline, CDR1 is SQVTM and CDR2 ANQGSEA. CDR3 size: 15 residues. Trimming pared 6 bases from V and 0 bases from J, leaving 12 bases between. The CDR3 DNA is TGCAGCGTCCGACAGGTTCGCTCTGGGGCCAACGTCCTGACTTTC. It yields the protein CSVRQVRSGANVLTF.

This clonotype appeared many times. The chain couples TRBV28 to TRBJ2-7; D gene uncertain. V lost 7 bases and J 2 bases, leaving 12 bases between the germline ends. CDR1 and CDR2 (germline): MDHEN, SYDVKM. The CDR3 runs to 13 residues. For the CDR3, the DNA is TGTGCCAGCACCCCTGGGATGACCTACGAGCAGTACTTC. Its protein is CASTPGMTYEQYF. Using reference TRBV28 and TRBJ2-7 for the parts outside the CDR3, the full variable domain is DVKVTQSSRYLVKRTGEKVFLECVQDMDHENMFWYRQDPGLGLRLIYFSYDVKMKEKGDIPEGYSVSREKKERFSLILESASTNQTSMYLCASTPGMTYEQYFGPGTRLTVT.

This clonotype has a handful of counts. This chain connects TRBV5-1 to TRBJ1-1, with unresolved D. Deletions cut 3 bases from V and 5 bases from J, with 20 bases between. The CDR3 contains 16 residues. CDR1 is SGHRS, CDR2 YFSETQ, per germline. Here the CDR3 DNA reads TGCGCCAGCAGCTCCGGAAGAGGGTTCGGTCAAACTGAAGCTTTCTTT. Translation gives CASSSGRGFGQTEAFF.

This clonotype was detected many times. The chain carries TRBV7-9 and TRBJ2-1; 7 bases are shared with TRBD1. This CDR3 has 15 amino acids. The ends lost 2 bases at V and 5 bases at J; junction bases unmatched: 6. CDR1 and CDR2 from the germline V gene are SEHNR and FQNEAQ (reference sequence). This CDR3 is CASSLTGDPHNEQFF. CDR3 coding DNA: TGTGCCAGCAGCTTAACAGGGGACCCACACAATGAGCAGTTCTTC.

This clonotype was seen only a few times. The gene calls are TRBV6-2 or TRBV6-3 and TRBJ1-2; 7 bases match TRBD1. V lost 4 bases, J lost 4 bases, and 9 bases stayed unmatched. Germline V gene lookup returns CDR1 MNHEY and CDR2 SVGEGT. CDR3 length equals 15 residues. In DNA, the CDR3 is TGTGCCAGCAGTTCGACAGGGTCGAGTGTCTATGGCTACACCTTC. Amino acids: CASSSTGSSVYGYTF.

This clonotype was detected ten times or more. This chain uses TRBV7-3 with TRBJ2-1, with 9 bases that match TRBD2. J gave up 6 bases and V 4 bases, and 4 bases lay outside the gene matches. The germline CDR1 and CDR2 sequences are SGHTA and FQGTGA. The CDR3 covers 14 residues. The CDR3 here is CASSYSGRGNEQFF. The CDR3 coding sequence is TGTGCCAGCAGCTATAGCGGGAGAGGCAATGAGCAGTTCTTC.

DNA of the CDR3: TGTGCCAGCAGCGTGAGTCAGGGCTACGAGCAGTACTTC. Protein: CASSVSQGYEQYF. This chain uses TRBV9 with TRBJ2-7; D might be TRBD1 (5 bases). The CDR3 loop spans 13 amino acids. Germline V gene lookup returns CDR1 SGDLS and CDR2 YYNGEE. Trimming pared 2 bases from V and 3 bases from J, leaving 9 bases between.

This clonotype was counted ten times or more. This chain uses TRBV11-2 with TRBJ2-2; 8 nucleotides match TRBD1. Germline V CDR1 and CDR2: SGHAT, FQNNGV. The V and J ends lost 5 bases and 5 bases, in that order; junction bases with no gene match: 10. The CDR3 covers 16 residues. The CDR3 reads CASSRTGTGLTGELFF. DNA for the CDR3: TGTGCCAGCAGCCGGACAGGGACCGGGTTGACCGGGGAGCTGTTTTTT.

Many counts were recorded for this clonotype. The CDR3 here is CASSLRTGTYNEQFF. CDR3 in DNA: TGTGCCAGCAGCCTCCGGACGGGGACCTACAATGAGCAGTTCTTC. The chain links TRBV7-2 to TRBJ2-1; tentative D call: TRBD2 (5 bases). This CDR3 has 15 residues. Germline CDR1 reads SGHTA; CDR2 reads FQGNSA. V was pared by 5 bases and J by 2 bases, with 13 bases between.